A single sample is the source of the 27 T cell receptor beta chains below, sequenced in a study of blood T cell repertoires in COVID-19. Sequencing used immunoSEQ multiplex PCR; TCRdb keeps in-frame clones, though not all of them. The top ten hold over 8.5% of the sample, which has about 290,000 clones, roughly 91% seen once. The sample taken for sequencing was peripheral blood. Every receptor here comes from a woman between 25 and 40 years old with COVID-19, enrolled during active disease.

This chain connects TRBV20-1 to TRBJ1-2; D is undetermined. CDR3 length equals 11 residues. Trimming took off 6 bases at V and 8 bases at J, with 13 bases between the two ends. The germline V gene has CDR1 DFQATT and CDR2 SNEGSKA (reference sequence). This CDR3 reads CSAPRTIGYTF. CDR3 DNA sequence: TGCAGTGCCCCAAGAACAATCGGCTACACCTTC.

The chain employs TRBV5-1 and TRBJ1-1; 8 nucleotides match TRBD1. Germline V CDR1 and CDR2: SGHRS, YFSETQ. There are 14 residues in the CDR3. V lost 4 bases to trimming and J lost 7 bases; unmatched junction nucleotides: 9. The CDR3 DNA reads as TGCGCCAGCAGCCGCCAGGGGGCCCTAGATGAAGCTTTCTTT. Residues: CASSRQGALDEAFF.

V usage is TRBV11-2 and J usage is TRBJ1-2, with 10 bases identical to TRBD1. CDR1 SGHAT and CDR2 FQNNGV come from the germline V gene. This CDR3 contains 13 residues. The J segment lost 4 bases and the V segment lost 5 bases, leaving 1 base of the junction unmatched. The CDR3 DNA reads as TGTGCCAGCAGCCGGGACAGGGGCTATGGCTACACCTTC. Translation gives CASSRDRGYGYTF.

This chain joins TRBV3-1 (or the pseudogene TRBV3-2) and TRBJ1-1; TRBD1 is a possible D gene (6 bases). V was trimmed by 1 base and J by 4 bases, leaving 16 bases between them. This CDR3 comprises 16 residues. Germline values: CDR1 LGHDT, CDR2 YNNKEL (reference sequence). The CDR3 region has the DNA TGTGCCAGCAGCCAAGGGCCAGGGGCTTGGGGCACTGAAGCTTTCTTT. Its translation: CASSQGPGAWGTEAFF.

DNA for the CDR3: TGTGCCAGCTCACTACAGGGCCTCTCCTATAATTCACCCCTCCACTTT. It encodes CASSLQGLSYNSPLHF. The chain employs TRBV18 and TRBJ1-6, with a weak D call TRBD1 (6 bases). There are 16 residues in the CDR3. V gave up 4 bases and J gave up 0 bases, with 10 bases separating them. The germline gives CDR1 KGHSH, CDR2 LQKENI.

This chain connects TRBV5-1 to TRBJ1-1, with TRBD1 matching 9 bases. CDR1 is SGHRS, CDR2 YFSETQ, per germline. The length of the CDR3 is 16 residues. V shed 0 bases, J shed 1 base, and the junction held 4 bases outside the gene matches. CDR3 protein: CASSLEGTGPNTEAFF. CDR3 nucleotide sequence: TGCGCCAGCAGCTTGGAGGGGACAGGGCCGAACACTGAAGCTTTCTTT.

This clone was seen once. The chain employs TRBV5-1 and TRBJ1-2, with D hard to call. Germline V gene sequence: CDR1 SGHRS, CDR2 YFSETQ. The CDR3 sequence is 15 residues long. The V end lost 4 bases, the J end lost 0 bases, and 13 bases lay between the germline ends. CDR3 protein: CASSRDVGANYGYTF. The CDR3 region has the DNA TGCGCCAGCAGCCGCGACGTAGGAGCTAACTATGGCTACACCTTC.

The chain uses TRBV7-9 and TRBJ2-7; no definite D call. The germline V gene has CDR1 SEHNR and CDR2 FQNEAQ (reference sequence). V lost 6 bases to trimming and J lost 2 bases, with 5 bases between them. The CDR3 consists of 11 residues. CDR3 sequence reads: CASSSAYEQYF. The CDR3 region has the DNA TGTGCCAGCAGTTCAGCCTACGAGCAGTACTTC. Full variable domain (missing parts from reference TRBV7-9 and TRBJ2-7): DTGVSQNPRHKITKRGQNVTFRCDPISEHNRLYWYRQTLGQGPEFLTYFQNEAQLEKSRLLSDRFSAERPKGSFSTLEIQRTEQGDSAMYLCASSSAYEQYFGPGTRLTVT.

J is TRBJ2-7 and V is TRBV6-5; 7 bases line up with TRBD1. Trimming at V came to 7 bases and at J to 2 bases, leaving 5 bases not matched to a gene. Looked up from germline, CDR1 is MNHEY and CDR2 is SVGAGI. This CDR3 spans 13 amino acids. CDR3 region: CASNPTGPYEQYF. The CDR3 nucleotides read TGTGCCAGCAACCCGACAGGGCCCTACGAGCAGTACTTC.

This clone was found a few times. The V gene is TRBV25-1, the J gene TRBJ2-2; D might be TRBD2 (6 bases). Germline CDR1 reads MGHDK; CDR2 reads SYGVNS. The CDR3 has 13 residues. V lost 5 bases, J lost 8 bases, and 12 bases lay in between. The CDR3 region is CASSPREWGELFF. The CDR3 nucleotides are TGTGCCAGCAGTCCTCGGGAGTGGGGGGAGCTGTTTTTT.

The J gene is TRBJ1-6, the V gene TRBV6-5, with 7 bases aligning to TRBD1. Per germline, CDR1 MNHEY and CDR2 SVGAGI. The CDR3 covers 15 residues. With V trimmed by 6 bases and J by 10 bases, 12 bases remained unmatched. This CDR3 reads CASRRRDSSVSPLHF. For the CDR3, the DNA is TGTGCCAGCAGGCGACGGGACAGTTCGGTATCACCCCTCCACTTT.

This chain's CDR3 is CVRSLGGDWTYEQYF. The CDR3 DNA is TGTGTCAGAAGCTTAGGCGGGGATTGGACCTACGAGCAGTACTTC. The chain links TRBV7-5 to TRBJ2-7; the DNA was not compared with TRBD2, the D call given in the table. TRBV7-5 is tagged as a pseudogene. The CDR3 extends over 15 amino acids.

The chain uses TRBV27 and TRBJ2-2, with a tentative D call TRBD1 (5 bases). Germline V gives CDR1 MNHEY, CDR2 SMNVEV (reference sequence). This CDR3 is 14 amino acids long. Trimming took off 4 bases at V and 6 bases at J, with 12 bases between the two ends. CDR3 DNA sequence: TGTGCCAGCAGTTACCGGACAATCTCCGGGGAGCTGTTTTTT. Its protein product is CASSYRTISGELFF.

The chain uses TRBV6-4 and TRBJ1-2; possibly TRBD1 for D (5 bases). Germline V gene sequence: CDR1 MRHNA, CDR2 SNTAGT. The V end lost 0 bases, the J end lost 7 bases, and 15 bases lay between the germline ends. CDR3 length equals 15 residues. CDR3 in DNA: TGTGCCAGCAGTGACTCCGCAGGAGGGACGGTTGGCTACACCTTC. Residues: CASSDSAGGTVGYTF.

The chain joins TRBV29-1 to TRBJ1-1, with 7 bases aligning to TRBD1. Trimming cost V 2 bases and J 6 bases; bases outside gene matches: 9. The CDR3 spans 14 residues. Germline V CDR1 and CDR2: SQVTM, ANQGSEA. CDR3 sequence: CSVEYRQGSAEAFF. The DNA for the CDR3 is TGCAGCGTTGAATATCGACAGGGCAGCGCTGAAGCTTTCTTT.

The rearrangement uses TRBV6-1 and TRBJ1-5; 7 bases line up with TRBD1. V shed 3 bases and J 7 bases; nucleotides not matched to a gene: 3. The CDR3 runs 13 residues. CDR1 and CDR2 from the germline V gene are MNHNS and SASEGT. The chain's CDR3 is CASSEGQLQPQHF. The CDR3 nucleotides are TGTGCCAGCAGTGAGGGACAGCTCCAGCCCCAGCATTTT.

This chain uses TRBV4-1 with TRBJ2-3, with 7 bases fitting TRBD2. Per the germline V gene, CDR1 is MGHRA and CDR2 is YSYEKL. The CDR3 is 16 residues long. With 7 bases clipped from V and 2 bases from J, the junction kept 12 bases outside the gene matches. Here the CDR3 reads CASTRRDYTYTDTQYF. DNA for the CDR3: TGCGCCAGCACTCGGCGGGACTACACATACACAGATACGCAGTATTTT.

The V and J genes are TRBV5-1 and TRBJ1-4; 9 bases map to TRBD1. The CDR3 length is 12 residues. Germline V CDR1 and CDR2: SGHRS, YFSETQ. With V trimmed by 0 bases and J by 12 bases, 0 bases remained unmatched. The CDR3 region is CASSLGDRELFF. The CDR3 DNA is TGCGCCAGCAGCTTGGGGGACAGGGAACTGTTTTTT. Supplemented by reference TRBV5-1 and TRBJ1-4, the full variable domain reads KAGVTQTPRYLIKTRGQQVTLSCSPISGHRSVSWYQQTPGQGLQFLFEYFSETQRNKGNFPGRFSGRQFSNSRSEMNVSTLELGDSALYLCASSLGDRELFFGSGTQLSVL.

In its sample, this clone was seen a few times. The chain carries TRBV7-9 and TRBJ1-3, with D hard to call. Germline CDR1 reads SEHNR; CDR2 reads FQNEAQ (reference sequence). V dropped 1 base and J dropped 0 bases, with 7 bases sitting between them. The CDR3 loop spans 15 amino acids. The CDR3 is CASSLGGSSGNTIYF. In DNA, the CDR3 is TGTGCCAGCAGCTTAGGCGGGAGCTCTGGAAACACCATATATTTT. The full variable domain, with the rest looked up from reference TRBV7-9 and TRBJ1-3, is DTGVSQNPRHKITKRGQNVTFRCDPISEHNRLYWYRQTLGQGPEFLTYFQNEAQLEKSRLLSDRFSAERPKGSFSTLEIQRTEQGDSAMYLCASSLGGSSGNTIYFGEGSWLTVV.

The V gene is TRBV27, the J gene TRBJ1-2, with unresolved D. Trimming left V 3 bases short and J 4 bases short, with 12 bases between. CDR3 length equals 14 residues. The germline CDR1 and CDR2 sequences are MNHEY and SMNVEV (reference sequence). This CDR3 reads CASSFTGNSYGYTF. CDR3 DNA: TGTGCCAGCAGTTTCACCGGGAACAGCTATGGCTACACCTTC.

J is TRBJ1-2 and V is TRBV6-1; 7 positions match TRBD1. Per germline, CDR1 MNHNS and CDR2 SASEGT. V lost 6 bases, J lost 2 bases, and 9 bases stayed unmatched. The CDR3 has 15 amino acids. The CDR3 loop reads CASRPRGTDNYGYTF. In nucleotides, the CDR3 is TGTGCCAGCAGACCTAGGGGGACAGACAACTATGGCTACACCTTC.

This chain connects TRBV5-1 to TRBJ1-1; tentative D call: TRBD1 (6 bases). Germline V lookup: CDR1 SGHRS, CDR2 YFSETQ. The CDR3 is 13 amino acids. V dropped 3 bases and J dropped 5 bases, with 11 bases sitting between them. CDR3 region: CASSSTRGTEAFF. Here the CDR3 DNA reads TGCGCCAGCAGCTCCACGAGGGGGACTGAAGCTTTCTTT.

This chain joins TRBV10-3 and TRBJ2-1; 8 bases agree with TRBD1. The CDR3 covers 15 residues. The germline gives CDR1 ENHRY, CDR2 SYGVKD. Germline trimming cut 1 base from V and 10 bases from J; bases unmatched to any gene: 9. CDR3 nucleotide sequence: TGTGCCATCAGTGAGTACGGGACAGGATACGCCGAGCAGTTCTTC. Translated, it gives CAISEYGTGYAEQFF.

J is TRBJ2-5 and V is TRBV10-3; no reliable D call. Germline values: CDR1 ENHRY, CDR2 SYGVKD. The germline V and J ends were trimmed by 10 bases and 5 bases, with 14 bases remaining between them. This CDR3 spans 12 amino acids. The CDR3 DNA follows: TGTGCCACAGCTGTGGGCCGGGAGACCCAGTACTTC. It yields the protein CATAVGRETQYF.

The CDR3 region is CASSLIGGSDTQYF. As DNA, the CDR3 is TGTGCCAGCAGTTTAATCGGCGGCTCAGATACGCAGTATTTT. The chain uses TRBV28 and TRBJ2-3; D remains ambiguous. Germline V CDR1 and CDR2: MDHEN, SYDVKM. Trimming left V 2 bases short and J 4 bases short, with 10 bases between. The CDR3 covers 14 residues. Drawing the rest from reference TRBV28 and TRBJ2-3, the complete variable domain is DVKVTQSSRYLVKRTGEKVFLECVQDMDHENMFWYRQDPGLGLRLIYFSYDVKMKEKGDIPEGYSVSREKKERFSLILESASTNQTSMYLCASSLIGGSDTQYFGPGTRLTVL.

The chain carries TRBV19 and TRBJ2-3; 10 bases fit TRBD2. This CDR3 is built from 14 residues. In germline, CDR1 is LNHDA, CDR2 SQIVND (reference sequence). V dropped 10 bases and J dropped 1; count of bases not matched to a gene: 5. The CDR3 sequence: CATKAGGGTDTQYF. CDR3 in DNA: TGTGCCACCAAAGCGGGGGGGGGCACAGATACGCAGTATTTT.

The rearrangement links TRBV4-1 to TRBJ1-1, with D possibly matching TRBD1 (6 bases). The CDR3 runs 16 residues. V was clipped by 3 bases and J by 1 base, with 15 bases between them. CDR1 is MGHRA and CDR2 is YSYEKL in the germline V gene. CDR3 amino acids: CASSQRQVPSNTEAFF. CDR3 bases: TGCGCCAGCAGCCAGCGACAGGTCCCTTCGAACACTGAAGCTTTCTTT.